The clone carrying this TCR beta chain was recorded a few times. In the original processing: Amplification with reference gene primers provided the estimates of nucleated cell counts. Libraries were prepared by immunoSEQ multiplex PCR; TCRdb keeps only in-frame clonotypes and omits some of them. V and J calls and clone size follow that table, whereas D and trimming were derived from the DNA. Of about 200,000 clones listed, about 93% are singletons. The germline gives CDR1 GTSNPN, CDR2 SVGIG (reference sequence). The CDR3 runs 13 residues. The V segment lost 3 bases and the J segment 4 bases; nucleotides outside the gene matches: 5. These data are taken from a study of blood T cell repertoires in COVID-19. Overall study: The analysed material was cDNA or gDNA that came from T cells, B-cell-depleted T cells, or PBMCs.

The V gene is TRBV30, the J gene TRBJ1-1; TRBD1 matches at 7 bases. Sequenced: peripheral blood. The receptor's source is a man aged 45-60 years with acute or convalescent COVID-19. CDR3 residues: CAWRRQGGTEAFF. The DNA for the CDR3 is TGTGCCTGGAGAAGACAGGGCGGCACTGAAGCTTTCTTT.